Following are 32 T cell receptor beta chains from one sample sequenced in a study of shared clonotypes between healthy human individuals. Some clones are missing from TCRdb's copy, which holds only in-frame ones; the method was immunoSEQ multiplex PCR. This table holds 2 million to 2.5 million clones, over 85% found once. The sample consisted of naive CD4+ T cells from PBMCs. Subset denoted: CD45RA+ positively selected. The receptors were sampled from a man aged 18 to 35 in good health. Some clones in this sample may be carry-over from other donors' samples.

V usage is TRBV2 and J usage is TRBJ1-3; D is uncertain. Trimming took 7 bases from V and 4 from J, leaving 11 bases between them. Per germline, CDR1 SNHLY and CDR2 FYNNEI. CDR3 size: 13 residues. CDR3: CASTMPPGNTIYF. CDR3 nucleotides: TGTGCCAGCACCATGCCACCGGGAAACACCATATATTTT.

The chain couples TRBV5-1 to TRBJ2-2, with D maybe TRBD1 (7 bases). Germline V CDR1 and CDR2: SGHRS, YFSETQ. CDR3 length: 18 residues. The V end lost 4 bases, the J end lost 2 bases, and 21 bases lay between the germline ends. CDR3 coding DNA: TGCGCCAGCAGCCATGGGGGGTCCGGGACAGCCAACACCGGGGAGCTGTTTTTT. Amino acid sequence: CASSHGGSGTANTGELFF. The full variable domain, in which reference TRBV5-1 and TRBJ2-2 provide the parts outside the CDR3, is KAGVTQTPRYLIKTRGQQVTLSCSPISGHRSVSWYQQTPGQGLQFLFEYFSETQRNKGNFPGRFSGRQFSNSRSEMNVSTLELGDSALYLCASSHGGSGTANTGELFFGEGSRLTVL.

V is TRBV19 and J is TRBJ2-2; unclear D gene. The CDR3 runs to 14 residues. V lost 10 bases to trimming and J lost 0 bases, with 12 bases between them. CDR1 and CDR2 (germline): LNHDA, SQIVND (reference sequence). DNA of the CDR3: TGTGCCACAAACAAACGGTCGAACACCGGGGAGCTGTTTTTT. Its translation is CATNKRSNTGELFF.

J is TRBJ2-5 and V is TRBV7-9; 9 bases map to TRBD1. The assigned J gene may be wrong: the sequence end matches TRBJ2-7 better. Germline-derived CDR1 and CDR2 are SEHNR and FQNEAQ (reference sequence). CDR3 size: 18 residues. In DNA, the CDR3 is TGTGCCAGCAGCCCTTATCCCAGAAATGGGACAGGGACCTACGAGCAGTACTTC. It yields the protein CASSPYPRNGTGTYEQYF.

This rearrangement joins TRBV9 to TRBJ2-5, with D perhaps matching TRBD1 or TRBD2 (5 bases each). From germline, CDR1 is SGDLS and CDR2 YYNGEE. The CDR3 totals 16 residues. With 3 bases removed from V and 2 bases from J, the gap between germline ends came to 17 bases. CDR3 nucleotides: TGTGCCAGCAGCGCAAAACCCGGGACGGGACAAGAGACCCAGTACTTC. It codes for CASSAKPGTGQETQYF.

The chain carries TRBV27 and TRBJ2-7; 9 bases map to TRBD1. This CDR3 contains 14 residues. Unmatched junction bases numbered 5, after V lost 5 bases and J lost 3 bases. The V gene's germline CDR1 is MNHEY and CDR2 SMNVEV (reference sequence). CDR3 sequence reads: CASSPRTGDYEQYF. The CDR3 DNA sequence: TGTGCCAGCAGTCCACGGACAGGGGACTACGAGCAGTACTTC.

The DNA of the CDR3 is TGTGCCAGCAGTGTCAACCGGATTAATGAAAAACTGTTTTTT. Protein product: CASSVNRINEKLFF. The chain recombines TRBV2 with TRBJ1-4, with unresolved D. Trimming removed 4 bases at V and 4 bases at J, with 10 bases between. The CDR3 has 14 amino acids. Germline-derived CDR1 and CDR2 are SNHLY and FYNNEI.

The genes are TRBV5-1 and TRBJ2-4; 9 bases are a match to TRBD2. This CDR3 spans 17 amino acids. Germline V gives CDR1 SGHRS, CDR2 YFSETQ. The V and J ends lost 5 bases and 5 bases, in that order; junction bases with no gene match: 14. In nucleotides, the CDR3 is TGCGCCAGCAGTCCATACCCCCGGACTAGCGACCAAAACATTCAGTACTTC. Translating gives CASSPYPRTSDQNIQYF.

The chain has TRBV5-6 and TRBJ2-7, with TRBD2 matching 8 bases. With V trimmed by 7 bases and J by 4 bases, 16 bases remained unmatched. CDR1 and CDR2 (germline): SGHDT, YYEEEE. The CDR3 sequence is 16 residues long. The chain's CDR3 is CASSWVGAGARYEQYF. The CDR3 DNA sequence: TGTGCCAGCTCTTGGGTCGGAGCGGGAGCTAGGTACGAGCAGTACTTC.

The V gene is TRBV7-2, the J gene TRBJ2-2; D possibly corresponds to TRBD1 (5 bases). The CDR3 has 15 residues. V dropped 3 bases and J dropped 0 bases, with 8 bases sitting between them. Looked up from germline, CDR1 is SGHTA and CDR2 is FQGNSA. The CDR3 bases are TGTGCCAGCAGCTTTACAGGAACGAACACCGGGGAGCTGTTTTTT. As protein: CASSFTGTNTGELFF.

This CDR3 reads CASSRDRGRDRTEAFF. CDR3 DNA: TGTGCCAGCAGCCGGGACAGGGGAAGGGATCGCACTGAAGCTTTCTTT. The chain is built from TRBV5-6 and TRBJ1-1; 10 nucleotides agree with TRBD1. With V trimmed by 4 bases and J by 4 bases, 10 bases remained unmatched. The CDR3 extends over 16 amino acids. Per germline, CDR1 SGHDT and CDR2 YYEEEE.

This clone was observed a single time. The V and J genes are TRBV11-2 and TRBJ2-2; 7 bases are shared with TRBD1. The length of the CDR3 is 16 residues. Germline trimming cut 5 bases from V and 0 bases from J; bases unmatched to any gene: 6. From germline, CDR1 is SGHAT and CDR2 FQNNGV. The CDR3 is CASSRDRAANTGELFF. For the CDR3, the DNA is TGTGCCAGCAGCCGCGACAGGGCTGCGAACACCGGGGAGCTGTTTTTT.

The chain carries TRBV29-1 and TRBJ1-2; D uncertain. The CDR3 totals 13 residues. The germline V and J ends were trimmed by 1 base and 8 bases, with 14 bases remaining between them. Germline V gene sequence: CDR1 SQVTM, CDR2 ANQGSEA. The CDR3 loop is CSVEVRGGGGYTF. The CDR3 bases are TGCAGCGTTGAAGTCAGAGGTGGAGGGGGCTACACCTTC.

V and J are TRBV5-4 and TRBJ2-1; D is possibly TRBD2 (6 bases). The CDR3 is 15 residues long. V was trimmed by 4 bases and J by 9 bases, leaving 20 bases between them. CDR1 SGHNT and CDR2 YYREEE come from the germline V gene (reference sequence). The CDR3 sequence: CASSPPLGEVGEQFF. Here the CDR3 DNA reads TGTGCCAGCAGCCCCCCTCTGGGGGAGGTAGGTGAGCAGTTCTTC.

The CDR3 DNA is TGTGCCAGCAGCTTGATGATAGGGTCTAATGAGCAGTTCTTC. Its translation is CASSLMIGSNEQFF. The chain links TRBV7-9 to TRBJ2-1; no reliable D call. Germline CDR1 is SEHNR and CDR2 is FQNEAQ (reference sequence). V gave up 3 bases and J gave up 7 bases, with 13 bases separating them. The CDR3 covers 14 residues.

The chain uses TRBV19 and TRBJ2-1; the D is unclear. The length of the CDR3 is 13 residues. Trimming cost V 2 bases and J 5 bases, with 7 bases left between them. The germline V gene has CDR1 LNHDA and CDR2 SQIVND (reference sequence). The CDR3 protein is CASSISQHNEQFF. The CDR3 DNA sequence: TGTGCCAGTAGTATATCCCAGCACAATGAGCAGTTCTTC.

The rearrangement joins TRBV27 to TRBJ2-2; TRBD1 aligns across 10 bases. Trimming cost V 8 bases and J 1 base; bases outside gene matches: 4. The germline gives CDR1 MNHEY, CDR2 SMNVEV (reference sequence). This CDR3 is built from 15 residues. The chain's CDR3 is CASGWDRGNTGELFF. The CDR3 nucleotides read TGTGCCAGCGGCTGGGACAGGGGGAACACCGGGGAGCTGTTTTTT.

The V call is TRBV19, the J call TRBJ1-5; 7 bases agree with TRBD1. The CDR3 is 15 residues long. With V trimmed by 2 bases and J by 9 bases, 10 bases remained unmatched. Germline lookup yields CDR1 LNHDA and CDR2 SQIVND (reference sequence). This CDR3 reads CASSIRGQGPRPQHF. DNA of the CDR3: TGTGCCAGTAGTATAAGGGGGCAGGGCCCGCGGCCCCAGCATTTT.

The J gene is TRBJ2-3, the V gene TRBV10-1; a possible D gene is TRBD2 (6 bases). The V end was cut by 5 bases, the J end by 5 bases, with 17 bases between. The CDR3 has 15 amino acids. From germline, CDR1 is WNHNN and CDR2 SYGVQD (reference sequence). CDR3 nucleotides: TGCGCCAGCAGTATAAATCGCACCGGGGGAGATACGCAGTATTTT. It is translated as CASSINRTGGDTQYF.

This rearrangement joins TRBV7-2 to TRBJ1-2; TRBD1 is a possible D gene (6 bases). CDR1 is SGHTA, CDR2 FQGNSA, per germline. Trimming stripped 3 bases from V and 3 bases from J, with 8 bases between. The CDR3 extends over 13 amino acids. The chain's CDR3 is CASSFAGDYGYTF. CDR3 in DNA: TGTGCCAGCAGCTTCGCAGGGGACTATGGCTACACCTTC.

The rearrangement uses TRBV6-6 and TRBJ1-1; D perhaps matches TRBD1 (5 bases). This CDR3 has 13 residues. Trimming stripped 4 bases from V and 5 bases from J, with 11 bases between. The germline V gene encodes CDR1 MNHNY and CDR2 SVGAGI (reference sequence). CDR3 amino acids: CASSFRDATEAFF. DNA for the CDR3: TGTGCCAGCAGTTTCCGGGACGCAACTGAAGCTTTCTTT.

This chain uses TRBV5-1 with TRBJ1-1, with 11 positions matching TRBD1. V shed 0 bases, J shed 5 bases, and the junction held 12 bases outside the gene matches. Germline V gene sequence: CDR1 SGHRS, CDR2 YFSETQ. The CDR3 totals 18 residues. Written as DNA, the CDR3 is TGCGCCAGCAGCTTGGGATTTATGCGGGACAGGGGGAGGACTGAAGCTTTCTTT. It encodes CASSLGFMRDRGRTEAFF.

The chain combines TRBV7-8 with TRBJ2-1; 7 bases align to TRBD2. This CDR3 is built from 16 residues. With V trimmed by 2 bases and J by 4 bases, 8 bases remained unmatched. In germline, CDR1 is SGHVS, CDR2 FQNEAQ. The chain's CDR3 is CASSLRASGVYNEQFF. As DNA, the CDR3 is TGTGCCAGCAGCTTACGGGCTAGCGGCGTATACAATGAGCAGTTCTTC. Using reference TRBV7-8 and TRBJ2-1 for the parts outside the CDR3, the full variable domain is GAGVSQSPRYKVAKRGQDVALRCDPISGHVSLFWYQQALGQGPEFLTYFQNEAQLDKSGLPSDRFFAERPEGSVSTLKIQRTQQEDSAVYLCASSLRASGVYNEQFFGPGTRLTVL.

The chain employs TRBV29-1 and TRBJ1-2; D is ambiguous. This CDR3 is 15 amino acids long. V lost 7 bases and J lost 0, with 18 bases in between. The V gene's germline CDR1 is SQVTM and CDR2 ANQGSEA. The chain's CDR3 is CSAQPLTGANYGYTF. The CDR3 DNA sequence: TGCAGCGCCCAACCTTTGACCGGAGCTAACTATGGCTACACCTTC.

The chain carries TRBV10-1 and TRBJ2-1, with D perhaps assigned TRBD1 or TRBD2 (8 bases each). Between the trimmed V and J ends, which lost 0 bases and 8 bases, there was a span of 29 bases. Germline CDR1 reads WNHNN; CDR2 reads SYGVQD (reference sequence). The CDR3 is made up of 20 amino acids. As DNA, the CDR3 is TGCGCCAGCAGTGAGTCAGCAGGGGGCGTAAGGACTAGCATGTTCTATGAGCAGTTCTTC. Encoded protein: CASSESAGGVRTSMFYEQFF.

The V and J genes are TRBV28 and TRBJ1-5; 7 positions agree with TRBD1. This CDR3 is built from 16 residues. The V segment lost 6 bases and the J segment 0 bases; nucleotides outside the gene matches: 8. From germline, CDR1 is MDHEN and CDR2 SYDVKM. CDR3 sequence (DNA): TGTGCCAGCAGACTCGGGACAGTCTATAGCAATCAGCCCCAGCATTTT. This codes for CASRLGTVYSNQPQHF. The whole variable domain, remainder taken from reference TRBV28 and TRBJ1-5, is DVKVTQSSRYLVKRTGEKVFLECVQDMDHENMFWYRQDPGLGLRLIYFSYDVKMKEKGDIPEGYSVSREKKERFSLILESASTNQTSMYLCASRLGTVYSNQPQHFGDGTRLSIL.

The rearrangement links TRBV19 to TRBJ1-5; 9 bases match TRBD1. The ends lost 5 bases at V and 0 bases at J; junction bases unmatched: 2. The CDR3 covers 15 residues. CDR1 and CDR2 (germline): LNHDA, SQIVND (reference sequence). CDR3: CASSGTGFSNQPQHF. For the CDR3, the DNA is TGTGCCAGTAGTGGGACAGGGTTTAGCAATCAGCCCCAGCATTTT.

This chain uses TRBV4-1 with TRBJ2-2; D may be TRBD2 (6 bases). Per the germline V gene, CDR1 is MGHRA and CDR2 is YSYEKL. V was shortened by 0 bases and J by 0 bases, with 14 bases between the two germline ends. The length of the CDR3 is 18 residues. Written as DNA, the CDR3 is TGCGCCAGCAGCCAAGAGGGTAGCGGAAGAGCGAACACCGGGGAGCTGTTTTTT. It codes for CASSQEGSGRANTGELFF.

V usage is TRBV28 and J usage is TRBJ1-3; no clear D. The germline V gene encodes CDR1 MDHEN and CDR2 SYDVKM. CDR3 length: 15 residues. V was clipped by 7 bases and J by 2 bases, with 15 bases between them. The CDR3 sequence is CASKEAQLTGNTIYF. The DNA of the CDR3 is TGTGCCAGCAAGGAAGCCCAACTAACTGGAAACACCATATATTTT. Drawing the rest from reference TRBV28 and TRBJ1-3, the complete variable domain is DVKVTQSSRYLVKRTGEKVFLECVQDMDHENMFWYRQDPGLGLRLIYFSYDVKMKEKGDIPEGYSVSREKKERFSLILESASTNQTSMYLCASKEAQLTGNTIYFGEGSWLTVV.

The chain employs TRBV28 and TRBJ1-1, with TRBD1 matching 8 bases. Germline CDR1 and CDR2: MDHEN and SYDVKM. The V gene end was trimmed by 1 base and the J gene end by 4 bases; junction bases not matched to a gene: 5. This CDR3 comprises 15 residues. CDR3 sequence (DNA): TGTGCCAGCAGTTTATATGGGACAGGCGGCACTGAAGCTTTCTTT. Protein: CASSLYGTGGTEAFF.

This clone was counted a single time. The rearrangement links TRBV6-1 to TRBJ1-2; 8 bases match TRBD1. Germline V CDR1 and CDR2: MNHNS, SASEGT. The CDR3 is made up of 15 amino acids. The J segment lost 2 bases and the V segment lost 4 bases, leaving 6 bases of the junction unmatched. The CDR3 spells CASSGRQGMNYGYTF. CDR3 nucleotide sequence: TGTGCCAGCAGTGGCAGACAGGGGATGAACTATGGCTACACCTTC.

The genes are TRBV27 and TRBJ2-7; 7 positions match TRBD1. This CDR3 contains 13 residues. V shed 3 bases and J 8 bases; nucleotides not matched to a gene: 7. CDR1 MNHEY and CDR2 SMNVEV come from the germline V gene (reference sequence). CDR3 DNA sequence: TGTGCCAGCAGTTTCCCCGACAGGGTGCAGCAGTACTTC. This encodes CASSFPDRVQQYF.